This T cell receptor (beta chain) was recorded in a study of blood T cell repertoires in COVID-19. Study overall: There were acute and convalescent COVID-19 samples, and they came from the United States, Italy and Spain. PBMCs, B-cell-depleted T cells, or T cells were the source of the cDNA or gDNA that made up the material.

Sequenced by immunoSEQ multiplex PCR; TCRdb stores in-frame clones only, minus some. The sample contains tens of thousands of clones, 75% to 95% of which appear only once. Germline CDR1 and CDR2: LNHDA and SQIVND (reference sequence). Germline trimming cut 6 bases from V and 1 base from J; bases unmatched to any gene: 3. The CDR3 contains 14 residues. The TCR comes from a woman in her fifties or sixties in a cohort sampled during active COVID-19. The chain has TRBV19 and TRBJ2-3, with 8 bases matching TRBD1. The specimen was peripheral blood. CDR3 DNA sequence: TGTGCCAGTAGGAAGGGACAGGGCACAGATACGCAGTATTTT. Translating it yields CASRKGQGTDTQYF.